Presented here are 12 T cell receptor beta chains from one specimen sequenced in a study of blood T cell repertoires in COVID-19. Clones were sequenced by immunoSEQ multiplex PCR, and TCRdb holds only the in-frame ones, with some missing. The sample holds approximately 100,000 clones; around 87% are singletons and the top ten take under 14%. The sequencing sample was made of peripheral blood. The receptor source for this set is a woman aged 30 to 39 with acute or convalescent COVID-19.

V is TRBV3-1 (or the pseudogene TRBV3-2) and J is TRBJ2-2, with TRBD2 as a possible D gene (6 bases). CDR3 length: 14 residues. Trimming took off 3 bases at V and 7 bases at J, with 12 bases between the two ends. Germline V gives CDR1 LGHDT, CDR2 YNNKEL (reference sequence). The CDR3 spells CASSHLGGNGELFF. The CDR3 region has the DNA TGTGCCAGCAGCCACCTTGGGGGGAACGGGGAGCTGTTTTTT.

For the CDR3, the DNA is TGTGCCTGGAGTAGCGATCATGGCAGAAATCAGCCCCAGCATTTT. This encodes CAWSSDHGRNQPQHF. V usage is TRBV30 and J usage is TRBJ1-5; D is uncertain. Germline V lookup: CDR1 GTSNPN, CDR2 SVGIG (reference sequence). The V gene lost 2 bases and the J gene lost 4 bases, with 15 bases spanning the gap. This CDR3 is 15 amino acids long. The whole variable domain, remainder taken from reference TRBV30 and TRBJ1-5, is SQTIHQWPATLVQPVGSPLSLECTVEGTSNPNLYWYRQAAGRGLQLLFYSVGIGQISSEVPQNLSASRPQDRQFILSSKKLLLSDSGFYLCAWSSDHGRNQPQHFGDGTRLSIL.

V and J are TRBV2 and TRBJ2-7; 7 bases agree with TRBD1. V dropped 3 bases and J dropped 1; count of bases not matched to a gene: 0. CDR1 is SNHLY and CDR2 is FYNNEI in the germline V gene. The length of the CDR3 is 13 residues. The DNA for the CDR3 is TGTGCCAGCAGTGAGGACAGGTCCTACGAGCAGTACTTC. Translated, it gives CASSEDRSYEQYF.

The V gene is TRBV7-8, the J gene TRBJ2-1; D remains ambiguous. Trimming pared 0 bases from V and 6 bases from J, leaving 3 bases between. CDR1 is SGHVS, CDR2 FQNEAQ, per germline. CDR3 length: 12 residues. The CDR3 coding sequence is TGTGCCAGCAGCTTAGCCCGCAATGAGCAGTTCTTC. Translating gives CASSLARNEQFF.

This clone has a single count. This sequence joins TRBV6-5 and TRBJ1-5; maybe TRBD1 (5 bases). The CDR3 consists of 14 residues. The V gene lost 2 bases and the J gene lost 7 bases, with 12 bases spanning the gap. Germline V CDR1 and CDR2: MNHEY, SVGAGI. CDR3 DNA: TGTGCCAGCAGTTACAGCTGGGGGGACCAGCCCCAGCATTTT. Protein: CASSYSWGDQPQHF.

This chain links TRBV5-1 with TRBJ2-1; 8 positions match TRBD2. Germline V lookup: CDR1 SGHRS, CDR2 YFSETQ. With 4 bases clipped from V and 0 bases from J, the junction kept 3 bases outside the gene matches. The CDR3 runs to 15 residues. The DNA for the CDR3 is TGCGCCAGCAGCACGGGGACTAGCTCCTACAATGAGCAGTTCTTC. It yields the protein CASSTGTSSYNEQFF.

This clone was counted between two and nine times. CDR3: CASRETGGAFF. The CDR3 bases are TGTGCCAGCAGGGAGACAGGAGGAGCTTTCTTT. V and J are TRBV6-6 and TRBJ1-1; D is possibly TRBD1 (6 bases). Between the trimmed V and J ends, which lost 6 bases and 10 bases, there was a span of 12 bases. The CDR3 has 11 residues. Germline V CDR1 and CDR2: MNHNY, SVGAGI (reference sequence).

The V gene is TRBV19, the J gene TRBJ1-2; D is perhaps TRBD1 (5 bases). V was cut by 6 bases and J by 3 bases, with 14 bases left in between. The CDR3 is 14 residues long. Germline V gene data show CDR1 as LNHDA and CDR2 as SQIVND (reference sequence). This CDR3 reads CASRSLGGDYGYTF. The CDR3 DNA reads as TGTGCCAGTAGATCCTTGGGAGGGGACTATGGCTACACCTTC.

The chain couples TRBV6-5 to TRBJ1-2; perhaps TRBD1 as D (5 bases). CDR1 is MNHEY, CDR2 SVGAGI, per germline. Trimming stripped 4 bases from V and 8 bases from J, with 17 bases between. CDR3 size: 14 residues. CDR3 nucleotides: TGTGCCAGCAGTTCAGGGACTGCCCGGAGGGGCTACACCTTC. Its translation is CASSSGTARRGYTF.

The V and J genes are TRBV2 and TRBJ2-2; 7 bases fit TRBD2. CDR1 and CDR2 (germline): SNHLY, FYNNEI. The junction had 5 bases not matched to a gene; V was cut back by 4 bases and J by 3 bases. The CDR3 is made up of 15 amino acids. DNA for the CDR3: TGTGCCAGCAGTGCCCAGCGGGGTGACACCGGGGAGCTGTTTTTT. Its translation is CASSAQRGDTGELFF.

The CDR3 protein is CASSLGTVSNQPQHF. The CDR3 nucleotides read TGTGCCAGCAGCTTGGGGACAGTTAGCAATCAGCCCCAGCATTTT. The chain uses TRBV5-6 and TRBJ1-5; a possible D gene is TRBD1 (6 bases). V lost 0 bases and J 0 bases, leaving 7 bases between the germline ends. Germline CDR1 and CDR2: SGHDT and YYEEEE. CDR3 length equals 15 residues.

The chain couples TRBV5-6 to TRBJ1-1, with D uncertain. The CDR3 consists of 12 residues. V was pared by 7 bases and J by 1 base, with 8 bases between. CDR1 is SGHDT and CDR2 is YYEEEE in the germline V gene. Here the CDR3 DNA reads TGTGCCAGCGAGTATACGAACACTGAAGCTTTCTTT. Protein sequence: CASEYTNTEAFF.